This TCR beta chain was sequenced for a study of CD8 T cells in ankylosing spondylitis. The study's findings and limits: A TCR beta motif of fewer than ten highly homologous variants seemed to mark ankylosing spondylitis blood. From matched ankylosing spondylitis synovial fluid, disease-linked clones were reportedly recovered at significantly enriched levels. Previously reported in reactive arthritis synovial fluid and blood were some of the motif variants.

As regards this clonotype: Antigen: not known.

Construction of TCR beta libraries was performed using quantitative 5'-RACE with molecular barcodes. Each CDR3 protein gets one entry after TCRdb re-called the 5' RACE reads with MiXCR. The data show 450,000 to 550,000 distinct CDR3 sequences, over 4% seen once. There are 15 residues in the CDR3. The germline V gene has CDR1 MNHEY and CDR2 SVGAGI. Trimming cost V 0 bases and J 6 bases; bases outside gene matches: 8. Sequences were obtained from blood, either unsorted or a sorted T cell fraction (not recorded which). The J gene is TRBJ2-7, the V gene TRBV6-5; 7 bases map to TRBD2. The sequence was collected from a male donor with ankylosing spondylitis. The CDR3 nucleotides read TGTGCCAGCAGTTACTCGGGGAGGGCCCGGGTCGAGCAGTACTTC. Its protein is CASSYSGRARVEQYF.